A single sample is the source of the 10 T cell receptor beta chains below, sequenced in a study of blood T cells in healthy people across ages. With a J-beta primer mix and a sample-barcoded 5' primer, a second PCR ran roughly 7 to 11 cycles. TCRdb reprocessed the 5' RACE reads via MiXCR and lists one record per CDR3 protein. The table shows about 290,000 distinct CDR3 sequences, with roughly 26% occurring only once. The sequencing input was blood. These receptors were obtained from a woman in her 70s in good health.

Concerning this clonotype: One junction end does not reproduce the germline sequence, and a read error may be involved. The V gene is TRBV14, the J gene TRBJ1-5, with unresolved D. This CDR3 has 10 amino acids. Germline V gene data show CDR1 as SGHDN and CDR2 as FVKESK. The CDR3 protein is CASSPRMDPF. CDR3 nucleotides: TGTGCCAGCAGCCCAAGGATGGACCCTTTT.

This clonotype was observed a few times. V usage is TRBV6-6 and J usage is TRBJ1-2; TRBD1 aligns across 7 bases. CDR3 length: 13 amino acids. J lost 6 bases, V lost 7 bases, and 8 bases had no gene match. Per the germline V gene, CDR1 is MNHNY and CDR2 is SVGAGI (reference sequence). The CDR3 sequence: CASTSDRYHGYTF. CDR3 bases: TGTGCCAGCACCTCGGACAGGTATCATGGCTACACCTTC.

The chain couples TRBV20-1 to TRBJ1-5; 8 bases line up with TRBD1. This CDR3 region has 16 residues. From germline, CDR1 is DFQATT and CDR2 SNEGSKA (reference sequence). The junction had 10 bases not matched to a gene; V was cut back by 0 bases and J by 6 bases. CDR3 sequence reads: CSARDQSRGRGQPQHF. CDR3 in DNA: TGCAGTGCTAGAGATCAGAGCAGGGGGCGAGGTCAGCCCCAGCATTTT.

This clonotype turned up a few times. The DNA for the CDR3 is TGTGCCACCCACCAGACTAGCGGGATTTACGAGCAGTACTTC. This gives the protein CATHQTSGIYEQYF. The chain has TRBV28 and TRBJ2-7; TRBD2 agrees at 11 bases. The junction had 9 bases not matched to a gene; V was cut back by 10 bases and J by 4 bases. The CDR3 runs to 14 residues. Germline CDR1 is MDHEN and CDR2 is SYDVKM.

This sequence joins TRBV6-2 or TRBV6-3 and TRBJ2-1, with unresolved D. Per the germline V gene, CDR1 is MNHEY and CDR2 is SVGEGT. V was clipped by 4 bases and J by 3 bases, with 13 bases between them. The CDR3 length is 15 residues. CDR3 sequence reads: CASSFPSPDYNEQFF. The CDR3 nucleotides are TGTGCCAGCAGTTTCCCGTCCCCAGACTACAATGAGCAGTTCTTC.

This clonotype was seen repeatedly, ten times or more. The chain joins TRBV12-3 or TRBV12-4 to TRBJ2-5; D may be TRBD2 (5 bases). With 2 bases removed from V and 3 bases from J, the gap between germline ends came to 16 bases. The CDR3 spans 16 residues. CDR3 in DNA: TGTGCCAGCAGTTTACAGGTTAGCGCCAGTAAAGAGACCCAGTACTTC. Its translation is CASSLQVSASKETQYF.

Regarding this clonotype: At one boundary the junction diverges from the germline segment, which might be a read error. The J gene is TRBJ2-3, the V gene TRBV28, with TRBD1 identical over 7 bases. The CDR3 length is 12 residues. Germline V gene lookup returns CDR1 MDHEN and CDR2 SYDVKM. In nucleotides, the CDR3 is TGTGCCGGCAGGGGGAACACAGATACGCAGTATTTT. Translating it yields CAGRGNTDTQYF.

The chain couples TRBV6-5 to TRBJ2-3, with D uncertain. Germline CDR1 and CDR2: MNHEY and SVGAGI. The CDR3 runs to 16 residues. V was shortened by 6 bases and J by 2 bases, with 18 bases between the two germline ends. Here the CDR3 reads CASSLHGIINTDTQYF. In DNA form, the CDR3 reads TGTGCCAGCAGCCTTCACGGAATAATAAACACAGATACGCAGTATTTT.

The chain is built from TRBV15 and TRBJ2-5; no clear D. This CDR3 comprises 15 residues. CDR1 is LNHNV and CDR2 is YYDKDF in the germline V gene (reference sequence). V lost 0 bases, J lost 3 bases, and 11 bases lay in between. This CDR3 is CATSRDPTAEETQYF. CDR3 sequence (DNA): TGTGCCACCAGCAGAGATCCGACGGCAGAAGAGACCCAGTACTTC.

The CDR3 DNA is TGCGCCAGCAGCCAAGGGCCCGGCTCCGGGGAGCTGTTTTTT. It encodes CASSQGPGSGELFF. The chain links TRBV4-1 to TRBJ2-2; D not certain. The CDR3 runs to 14 residues. V lost 1 base to trimming and J lost 6 bases, with 9 bases between them. CDR1 is MGHRA, CDR2 YSYEKL, per germline.